Shown below are 15 T cell receptor beta chains from a single sample sequenced in a study of regulatory T cells in long-lasting Graves disease. With iRepertoire HTBI primers and Arm-PCR of CDR3 regions, TCR beta libraries were built. A single record per CDR3 protein comes from TCRdb applying MiXCR to the multiplex PCR reads. The data contain roughly 500,000 distinct CDR3 sequences, more than 20% of them singletons. Sample time point: persistent/refractory GD, antithyroid drugs over 5 years with positive TRAb. After RNA was extracted from PBMCs, the TCR library was made from it. The specimen comprised peripheral blood mononuclear cells (PBMCs), sampled when the disease was refractory, from a patient treated with antithyroid drugs. The receptors shown here come from a female donor with Graves disease.

This clonotype has ten or more counts. V gene TRBV24-1 combines with J gene TRBJ1-5, with a tentative D call TRBD1 (5 bases). The germline V gene encodes CDR1 KGHDR and CDR2 SFDVKD. Trimming took off 4 bases at V and 8 bases at J, with 8 bases between the two ends. CDR3 size: 12 residues. In DNA form, the CDR3 reads TGTGCCACCAGTGAGGGGGTGGAGCCCCAGCATTTT. Amino acids: CATSEGVEPQHF.

The gene calls are TRBV10-3 and TRBJ1-1; D unresolved. The V end was cut by 6 bases, the J end by 3 bases, with 8 bases between. Per germline, CDR1 ENHRY and CDR2 SYGVKD. The CDR3 contains 12 residues. CDR3 region: CAIRGLDTEAFF. CDR3 bases: TGTGCCATCAGAGGCTTGGACACTGAAGCTTTCTTT.

With regard to this clonotype: This could be a read error, since a much larger clone is one nucleotide away. The genes are TRBV2 and TRBJ1-5, with a possible D match to TRBD1 (6 bases). The CDR3 covers 16 residues. The V gene's germline CDR1 is SNHLY and CDR2 FYNNEI. CDR3 protein: CASGEVATGSNQPQHF. CDR3 nucleotides: TGTGCCAGCGGTGAAGTCGCGACAGGTAGCAATCAGCCCCAGCATTTT.

The chain links TRBV9 to TRBJ2-3, with 8 bases that match TRBD2. The J segment lost 6 bases and the V segment lost 3 bases, leaving 6 bases of the junction unmatched. CDR3 length equals 14 residues. Germline CDR1 SGDLS, CDR2 YYNGEE. CDR3 DNA: TGTGCCAGCAGCGGAGGACTAGCTGTGGATACGCAGTATTTT. It is translated as CASSGGLAVDTQYF. The entire variable domain, with the rest obtained from reference TRBV9 and TRBJ2-3, is as follows: DSGVTQTPKHLITATGQRVTLRCSPRSGDLSVYWYQQSLDQGLQFLIQYYNGEERAKGNILERFSAQQFPDLHSELNLSSLELGDSALYFCASSGGLAVDTQYFGPGTRLTVL.

The chain uses TRBV6-1 and TRBJ2-2, with 9 bases aligning to TRBD2. Looked up from germline, CDR1 is MNHNS and CDR2 is SASEGT. J was trimmed by 7 bases and V by 6 bases; bases with no gene match: 15. This CDR3 has 17 amino acids. CDR3 region: CASSEKKAGGSGGELFF. CDR3 coding DNA: TGTGCCAGCAGCGAGAAGAAAGCGGGAGGCTCGGGCGGGGAGCTGTTTTTT.

This clonotype was seen only a few times. This may stem from a read error, because a much larger clone lies one nucleotide away. CDR3 sequence reads: CASGLSLGREETQYF. CDR3 bases: TGTGCCAGCGGCTTATCGTTAGGGAGGGAAGAGACCCAGTACTTC. This sequence joins TRBV11-2 and TRBJ2-5, with 7 bases lining up with TRBD2. Germline V gene sequence: CDR1 SGHAT, CDR2 FQNNGV. The CDR3 covers 15 residues.

The chain combines TRBV5-8 with TRBJ2-2, with D hard to call. CDR3 size: 14 residues. Germline values: CDR1 SGHTS, CDR2 YDEGEE. Trimming shortened V by 4 bases and J by 6 bases, and 13 bases separated the two germline ends. The CDR3, as DNA: TGTGCCAGCAGCCAATTGAAGGTCGCCGGGGAGCTGTTTTTT. It translates to CASSQLKVAGELFF.

This clonotype has at least ten counts. V and J are TRBV28 and TRBJ1-6; 9 nucleotides match TRBD1. Looked up from germline, CDR1 is MDHEN and CDR2 is SYDVKM. This CDR3 contains 13 residues. Trimming cost V 6 bases and J 10 bases; bases outside gene matches: 4. The CDR3 sequence is CASRGTGNSPLHF. The CDR3 DNA sequence: TGTGCCAGCAGGGGGACAGGGAACTCACCCCTCCACTTT.

The chain employs TRBV9 and TRBJ2-5, with D perhaps matching TRBD2 (6 bases). The CDR3 runs 14 residues. Trimming took off 0 bases at V and 4 bases at J, with 10 bases between the two ends. Germline V gives CDR1 SGDLS, CDR2 YYNGEE. CDR3 coding DNA: TGTGCCAGCAGCGTAGGCGGCGGGACAGAGACCCAGTACTTC. This sequence encodes CASSVGGGTETQYF.

This clonotype was seen more than once but under ten times. The CDR3 sequence is CASSQIRWEEQYF. The CDR3, as DNA: TGTGCCAGCAGCCAGATAAGATGGGAGGAGCAGTACTTC. This chain links TRBV4-2 with TRBJ2-7, with TRBD2 as a possible D gene (5 bases). The V end was cut by 3 bases, the J end by 7 bases, with 13 bases between. Per germline, CDR1 LGHNA and CDR2 YNFKEQ. This CDR3 comprises 13 residues.

This clonotype was seen a handful of times. This chain's CDR3 is CASSDSRLGTGELFF. The CDR3, as DNA: TGTGCCAGCAGTGACTCGAGGTTAGGCACCGGGGAGCTGTTTTTT. This rearrangement joins TRBV6-4 to TRBJ2-2; D remains unclear. Trimming pared 0 bases from V and 4 bases from J, leaving 9 bases between. The CDR3 is 15 residues long. Germline V lookup: CDR1 MRHNA, CDR2 SNTAGT.

The CDR3 is CASSRGQGDDQPQHF. The CDR3 DNA follows: TGTGCCAGCAGCAGAGGACAGGGGGACGATCAGCCCCAGCATTTT. The rearrangement links TRBV7-2 to TRBJ1-5, with TRBD1 identical over 10 bases. The CDR3 has 15 amino acids. Germline assignment: CDR1 SGHTA and CDR2 FQGNSA. Trimming took 5 bases from V and 5 from J; bases not matched to a gene: 6.

This clonotype was seen more than once but under ten times. This chain uses TRBV19 with TRBJ1-1; 8 bases agree with TRBD1. J gave up 6 bases and V 5 bases, and 8 bases lay outside the gene matches. CDR1 is LNHDA, CDR2 SQIVND, per germline (reference sequence). The CDR3 spans 14 residues. CDR3 in DNA: TGTGCCAGTAGTCTCAGGGGGCCAGGGGCTGAAGCTTTCTTT. Residues: CASSLRGPGAEAFF.

There are a few counts of this clonotype. The junction and the germline gene differ at one end; a read error may be behind it. The gene calls are TRBV7-2 and TRBJ2-3, with D perhaps matching TRBD1 (5 bases). The CDR3 has 15 amino acids. Germline CDR1 is SGHTA and CDR2 is FQGNSA. The CDR3 nucleotides are TGTGCCAGCAGCTCAATGACAGCCCACACAGATACGCAATATTTT. Protein sequence: CASSSMTAHTDTQYF.

This sequence joins TRBV2 and TRBJ1-6; 7 nucleotides line up with TRBD1. CDR1 and CDR2 (germline): SNHLY, FYNNEI. The V gene end was trimmed by 10 bases and the J gene end by 5 bases; junction bases not matched to a gene: 5. This CDR3 contains 13 residues. The CDR3 sequence is CAMGQRNNSPLHF. The CDR3 coding sequence is TGTGCCATGGGACAGAGAAATAATTCACCCCTCCACTTT. Full variable domain (remainder filled in from reference TRBV2 and TRBJ1-6): EPEVTQTPSHQVTQMGQEVILRCVPISNHLYFYWYRQILGQKVEFLVSFYNNEISEKSEIFDDQFSVERPDGSNFTLKIRSTKLEDSAMYFCAMGQRNNSPLHFGNGTRLTVT.